A single sample gave rise to the 7 T cell receptor beta chains below, sequenced in a study of blood T cell repertoires in COVID-19. Profiling relied on immunoSEQ multiplex PCR, and the TCRdb table lists in-frame clones only, not all of them. Here the sample spans tens of thousands of clones, 82% being singletons. Sequenced sample: peripheral blood. The receptor set was obtained from a human donor in a cohort sampled during active COVID-19.

This chain connects TRBV12-3 or TRBV12-4 to TRBJ1-5; 8 bases fit TRBD1. The CDR3 consists of 13 residues. V was clipped by 5 bases and J by 7 bases; unmatched bases: 4. DNA of the CDR3: TGTGCCAGCAGTACAGGGGGTGGACAGCCCCAGCATTTT. Translated: CASSTGGGQPQHF.

The chain is built from TRBV5-1 and TRBJ2-5; D is uncertain. Trimming took 0 bases from V and 5 from J, leaving 11 bases between them. This CDR3 has 14 residues. CDR1 and CDR2 from the germline V gene are SGHRS and YFSETQ. The CDR3 DNA is TGCGCCAGCAGCTTGGAGCAACCGCGGGAGACCCAGTACTTC. This translates into CASSLEQPRETQYF.

CDR3 bases: TGCGCCAGCAGCCCCCTTATCGCAGATACGCAGTATTTT. It specifies CASSPLIADTQYF. The chain employs TRBV4-1 and TRBJ2-3; D is ambiguous. V was clipped by 4 bases and J by 4 bases, with 9 bases between them. CDR3 length equals 13 residues. The V gene's germline CDR1 is MGHRA and CDR2 YSYEKL.

The sample holds one count of this clone. The rearrangement links TRBV28 to TRBJ2-7; D is unresolved. Germline V CDR1 and CDR2: MDHEN, SYDVKM. This CDR3 region has 13 residues. Trimming cost V 5 bases and J 2 bases, with 10 bases left between them. CDR3 protein: CASSLNPAYEQYF. As DNA, the CDR3 is TGTGCCAGCAGTCTGAACCCGGCCTACGAGCAGTACTTC. The variable domain in full, with the rest retrieved from reference TRBV28 and TRBJ2-7, is DVKVTQSSRYLVKRTGEKVFLECVQDMDHENMFWYRQDPGLGLRLIYFSYDVKMKEKGDIPEGYSVSREKKERFSLILESASTNQTSMYLCASSLNPAYEQYFGPGTRLTVT.

The chain combines TRBV7-3 with TRBJ2-1; D is perhaps TRBD1 (5 bases). V was trimmed by 4 bases and J by 5 bases, leaving 15 bases between them. CDR1 and CDR2 (germline): SGHTA, FQGTGA. This CDR3 spans 15 amino acids. The CDR3 here is CASSSGRTHNNEQFF. DNA for the CDR3: TGTGCCAGCAGCTCCGGTCGGACACACAACAATGAGCAGTTCTTC.

This clone was found a few times. J is TRBJ1-2 and V is TRBV7-2; D ambiguous. CDR3 length: 15 amino acids. Germline values: CDR1 SGHTA, CDR2 FQGNSA. Between the trimmed V and J ends, which lost 1 base and 2 bases, there was a span of 11 bases. The CDR3 DNA reads as TGTGCCAGCAGCTTAGTGGCGGGATCCAACTATGGCTACACCTTC. This translates into CASSLVAGSNYGYTF.

The genes are TRBV24-1 and TRBJ2-3; possible D gene TRBD2, 6 bases. The germline V gene has CDR1 KGHDR and CDR2 SFDVKD. V gave up 3 bases and J gave up 0 bases, with 15 bases separating them. This CDR3 is built from 17 residues. CDR3 nucleotides: TGTGCCACCAGTGATATGGGACTTAGCATTAGCACAGATACGCAGTATTTT. Protein product: CATSDMGLSISTDTQYF.